This record concerns one T cell receptor beta chain sequence. Its specificity is not known. The data derive from a study of OX40 agonist ivuxolimab in advanced cancers. Study-level results: The antigen specificity of the peripheral T cells (those that were expanded) was not determined.

Trimming stripped 1 base from V and 2 bases from J, with 10 bases between. The CDR3 runs to 14 residues. Germline assignment: CDR1 SGHNT and CDR2 YYREEE (reference sequence). The method was immunoSEQ multiplex PCR; TCRdb's version includes in-frame clones alone and lacks a portion of them. Of tens of thousands of clones listed, around 87% were seen once; the top ten hold about 6.3%. The chain carries TRBV5-4 and TRBJ2-7, with no clear D. The specimen was CD4+ or CD8+ T cells sorted from blood, collected in a trial of the OX40 agonist ivuxolimab. The clonotype comes from an adult with an advanced solid tumor such as melanoma, head and neck, liver or kidney cancer. CDR3 sequence: CASSLMGSPYEQYF. The CDR3 DNA is TGTGCCAGCAGCTTGATGGGCAGTCCCTACGAGCAGTACTTC.